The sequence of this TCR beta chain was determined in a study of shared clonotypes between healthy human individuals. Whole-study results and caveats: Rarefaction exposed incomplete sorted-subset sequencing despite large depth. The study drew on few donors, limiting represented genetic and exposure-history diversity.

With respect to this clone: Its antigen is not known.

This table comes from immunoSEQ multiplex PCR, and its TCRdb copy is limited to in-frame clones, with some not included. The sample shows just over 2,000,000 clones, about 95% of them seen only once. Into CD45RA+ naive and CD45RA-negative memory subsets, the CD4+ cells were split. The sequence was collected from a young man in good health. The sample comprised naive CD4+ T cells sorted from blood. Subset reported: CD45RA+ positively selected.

The CDR3 DNA is TGTGCCAGCTCGGACCGGGGGGCCGGGGATACGCAGTATTTT. This sequence encodes CASSDRGAGDTQYF. The V and J genes are TRBV18 and TRBJ2-3, with D tentatively TRBD2 (7 bases). Germline-derived CDR1 and CDR2 are KGHSH and LQKENI. The CDR3 runs to 14 residues. V was shortened by 6 bases and J by 6 bases, with 16 bases between the two germline ends.